This entry lists 21 T cell receptor beta chains sequenced from one sample in a study of T cells after yellow fever vaccination. TCRdb independently ran MiXCR on the 5' RACE reads; one entry per CDR3 protein. The profile shows approximately 450,000 distinct CDR3 sequences, roughly a sixth of them singletons. The sample consisted of PBMCs, taken before the yellow fever booster vaccination. The receptors originated from a man younger than 35 who received the YFV17D yellow fever vaccine.

The V and J genes are TRBV4-3 and TRBJ1-2, with 8 nucleotides matching TRBD1. Germline lookup yields CDR1 LGHNA and CDR2 YSLEER. The CDR3 extends over 15 amino acids. V shed 1 base and J 6 bases; nucleotides not matched to a gene: 7. CDR3 region: CASSQGTGKGDGYTF. In DNA, the CDR3 is TGCGCCAGCAGCCAAGGGACAGGGAAAGGGGATGGCTACACCTTC.

The rearrangement uses TRBV5-4 and TRBJ2-1; D might be TRBD1 (6 bases). The ends were cut back, 4 bases at V and 2 bases at J, with 16 bases in the middle. The CDR3 consists of 16 residues. Germline loops: CDR1 SGHNT, CDR2 YYREEE (reference sequence). The CDR3 sequence: CASSLNRASTYNEQFF. The DNA for the CDR3 is TGTGCCAGCAGCCTGAACAGGGCCTCAACCTACAATGAGCAGTTCTTC.

This clonotype was recorded a few times. The CDR3 DNA follows: TGTGCCAGCAGTGATAATTGGGGCGGACAGCCCCAGCATTTT. It yields the protein CASSDNWGGQPQHF. V usage is TRBV2 and J usage is TRBJ1-5, with a possible D match to TRBD1 (5 bases). V was cut by 3 bases and J by 7 bases, with 13 bases left in between. CDR1 and CDR2 from the germline V gene are SNHLY and FYNNEI. The CDR3 is 14 amino acids.

The rearrangement joins TRBV27 to TRBJ2-7; 9 nucleotides align to TRBD2. V trimming: 5 bases; J trimming: 2 bases; junction bases outside the gene matches: 7. Looked up from germline, CDR1 is MNHEY and CDR2 is SMNVEV (reference sequence). The CDR3 is 15 residues long. The CDR3 sequence: CASSPRLAATYEQYF. In DNA, the CDR3 is TGTGCCAGCAGTCCCAGACTAGCGGCGACCTACGAGCAGTACTTC.

This clonotype was seen at least ten times. The chain is built from TRBV7-2 and TRBJ2-7; D is unresolved. Trimming shortened V by 6 bases and J by 0 bases, and 12 bases separated the two germline ends. The CDR3 is 14 amino acids. The germline gives CDR1 SGHTA, CDR2 FQGNSA. For the CDR3, the DNA is TGTGCCAGCAGTGCCCACAGCATCTCCTACGAGCAGTACGTC. Encoded protein: CASSAHSISYEQYV.

The chain carries TRBV13 and TRBJ2-7; no reliable D call. The CDR3 runs 14 residues. The V end lost 5 bases, the J end lost 5 bases, and 16 bases lay between the germline ends. Germline V lookup: CDR1 PRHDT, CDR2 FYEKMQ (reference sequence). The CDR3 DNA is TGTGCCAGCAGCCCCCCTAGACCGGCGGACGAGCAGTACTTC. It specifies CASSPPRPADEQYF.

This clonotype was counted between two and nine times. V usage is TRBV12-3 or TRBV12-4 and J usage is TRBJ1-1; D may be TRBD1 (5 bases). The V end was cut by 6 bases, the J end by 0 bases, with 11 bases between. The CDR3 is 14 amino acids. In DNA, the CDR3 is TGTGCCAGCAGGCAGACAGCCATGAACACTGAAGCTTTCTTT. Translation gives CASRQTAMNTEAFF.

A few counts support this clonotype. The chain links TRBV6-2 or TRBV6-3 to TRBJ1-2, with 8 nucleotides matching TRBD1. V lost 5 bases, J lost 4 bases, and 9 bases stayed unmatched. This CDR3 comprises 15 residues. Germline loops: CDR1 MNHEY, CDR2 SVGEGT. The chain's CDR3 is CASSLQGASPYGYTF. The CDR3 DNA reads as TGTGCCAGCAGTCTTCAGGGGGCGAGTCCCTATGGCTACACCTTC.

The V and J genes are TRBV7-2 and TRBJ2-6; D gene uncertain. Germline loops: CDR1 SGHTA, CDR2 FQGNSA. The V end lost 3 bases, the J end lost 2 bases, and 8 bases lay between the germline ends. The CDR3 runs to 15 residues. The DNA for the CDR3 is TGTGCCAGCAGCTTGAGAAGGGCTGGGGCCAACGTCCTGACTTTC. Residues: CASSLRRAGANVLTF. Full variable domain (remainder filled in from reference TRBV7-2 and TRBJ2-6): GAGVSQSPSNKVTEKGKDVELRCDPISGHTALYWYRQSLGQGLEFLIYFQGNSAPDKSGLPSDRFSAERTGGSVSTLTIQRTQQEDSAVYLCASSLRRAGANVLTFGAGSRLTVL.

The rearrangement uses TRBV11-2 and TRBJ2-5; tentatively, D is TRBD2 (7 bases). The CDR3 extends over 17 amino acids. Trimming stripped 2 bases from V and 0 bases from J, with 16 bases between. Looked up from germline, CDR1 is SGHAT and CDR2 is FQNNGV. As DNA, the CDR3 is TGTGCCAGCAGCTTAATGGGCGCGGGGGCCCACCAAGAGACCCAGTACTTC. This gives the protein CASSLMGAGAHQETQYF.

This chain joins TRBV5-6 and TRBJ1-2, with TRBD1 matching 7 bases. V shed 5 bases, J shed 4 bases, and the junction held 8 bases outside the gene matches. The CDR3 has 14 amino acids. CDR1 SGHDT and CDR2 YYEEEE come from the germline V gene. This chain's CDR3 is CASRLFRGFYGYTF. Written as DNA, the CDR3 is TGTGCCAGCAGACTGTTCAGGGGGTTCTATGGCTACACCTTC.

The chain is built from TRBV29-1 and TRBJ1-2; D gene uncertain. Trimming stripped 3 bases from V and 2 bases from J, with 13 bases between. CDR1 and CDR2 from the germline V gene are SQVTM and ANQGSEA. The CDR3 loop spans 14 amino acids. The CDR3 nucleotides are TGCAGCGTTGAGGTCGGGGTGACCAACTATGGCTACACCTTC. This sequence encodes CSVEVGVTNYGYTF.

The V call is TRBV20-1, the J call TRBJ2-1; TRBD2 might be the D (6 bases). The CDR3 totals 15 residues. V lost 4 bases, J lost 4 bases, and 17 bases lay in between. Germline lookup yields CDR1 DFQATT and CDR2 SNEGSKA (reference sequence). CDR3 bases: TGCAGTGCTAAGGAGGGGCAGGGCTTATACAATGAGCAGTTCTTC. It yields the protein CSAKEGQGLYNEQFF.

The rearrangement uses TRBV7-9 and TRBJ2-6; D gene unclear. The CDR3 runs to 16 residues. Germline CDR1 SEHNR, CDR2 FQNEAQ (reference sequence). V was pared by 6 bases and J by 2 bases, with 14 bases between. This chain's CDR3 is CASSLGVRAGANVLTF. The CDR3 DNA is TGTGCCAGCAGTCTAGGAGTTAGGGCTGGGGCCAACGTCCTGACTTTC.

This clonotype was observed a few times. This sequence joins TRBV24-1 and TRBJ2-5, with D possibly being TRBD2 (5 bases). The CDR3 totals 13 residues. CDR1 KGHDR and CDR2 SFDVKD come from the germline V gene. V gave up 6 bases and J gave up 7 bases, with 14 bases separating them. The DNA of the CDR3 is TGTGCCACCAGTCAATCAGCGGTGGGGACCCAGTACTTC. Its translation is CATSQSAVGTQYF.

There are a few counts of this clonotype. The rearrangement joins TRBV12-3 or TRBV12-4 to TRBJ2-7; the match to TRBD1 covers 7 bases. The CDR3 has 13 residues. After removal of 6 bases from V and 6 bases from J, the junction contained 8 bases not matched to a gene. As DNA, the CDR3 is TGTGCCAGCAGGGTTGACAGGGTGGGCGAGCAGTACTTC. Translated: CASRVDRVGEQYF.

There are many counts of this clonotype. V gene TRBV4-3 combines with J gene TRBJ2-6; the D is unclear. The CDR3 sequence is 16 residues long. The germline V gene encodes CDR1 LGHNA and CDR2 YSLEER. Trimming stripped 0 bases from V and 0 bases from J, with 6 bases between. CDR3 region: CASSQDLSSGANVLTF. CDR3 in DNA: TGCGCCAGCAGCCAAGATCTTAGCTCTGGGGCCAACGTCCTGACTTTC.

This clonotype showed up just a few times. The V gene is TRBV9, the J gene TRBJ2-2; D gene uncertain. The CDR3 runs to 16 residues. Trimming cost V 0 bases and J 2 bases, with 11 bases left between them. Germline V gene sequence: CDR1 SGDLS, CDR2 YYNGEE. The CDR3 DNA follows: TGTGCCAGCAGCGTAGTGGGGAAGTACAACACCGGGGAGCTGTTTTTT. This translates into CASSVVGKYNTGELFF.

In this sample, this clonotype turned up a few times. The chain carries TRBV24-1 and TRBJ2-5, with a weak D call TRBD2 (7 bases). The CDR3 is 14 amino acids. The germline V and J ends were trimmed by 9 bases and 5 bases, with 18 bases remaining between them. The germline CDR1 and CDR2 sequences are KGHDR and SFDVKD. The CDR3 here is CATSPRGGGETQYF. The CDR3 nucleotides are TGTGCCACCTCCCCCCGCGGGGGCGGGGAGACCCAGTACTTC.

V is TRBV5-1 and J is TRBJ2-7; either TRBD1 or TRBD2 may fit D (5 bases each). This CDR3 spans 13 amino acids. CDR1 and CDR2 from the germline V gene are SGHRS and YFSETQ. V gave up 7 bases and J gave up 6 bases, with 17 bases separating them. The CDR3 nucleotides are TGCGCCAGCTGGGGACGTCGGGCCTCCGAGCAGTACTTC. Translation gives CASWGRRASEQYF.

V usage is TRBV7-9 and J usage is TRBJ2-1; TRBD2 matches at 12 bases. V gave up 5 bases and J gave up 8 bases; unmatched junction bases: 4. The CDR3 loop spans 14 amino acids. In germline, CDR1 is SEHNR, CDR2 FQNEAQ (reference sequence). The CDR3 region has the DNA TGTGCCAGCAGCCCCGGACTAGCGGGGCATGAGCAGTTCTTC. Amino acids: CASSPGLAGHEQFF.